This TCR beta chain comes out of a study of cytomegalovirus exposure and HLA in healthy donors. Study-wide results and limits: The authors confirmed in vitro that three CMV-associated chains were specific for CMV antigens. Excluded were some V segments that proved indistinguishable, including TRBV6-2 and TRBV6-3. Later analysis identified a missense DCLRE1C variant that was linked to TCR beta V- and J-gene trimming.

60 Vbeta and 13 Jbeta primers were used in PCR. Sequencing used immunoSEQ multiplex PCR; TCRdb keeps in-frame clones, though not all of them. The table records some 110,000 clones, about two thirds of them present only once. Germline CDR1 SEHNR, CDR2 FQNEAQ (reference sequence). J gave up 6 bases and V 1 base, and 5 bases lay outside the gene matches. This CDR3 has 14 residues. Concerning this clone: Antigen: not known.

This clonotype originated in a female donor in good health and CMV-seronegative. Sequencing input: PBMCs. The chain recombines TRBV7-9 with TRBJ1-2, with 7 positions matching TRBD1. The CDR3 nucleotides are TGTGCCAGCAGCTTAGTAGGGGGCAGCGATGGCTACACCTTC. Translation: CASSLVGGSDGYTF.